The 17 T cell receptor beta chains below were found in one sample sequenced in a study of T cells in Graves' hyperthyroidism and ophthalmopathy. RNA transcripts served as the template for amplifying TCR beta CDR3 regions. With the HTBI primer set, the TCR CDR3 went through a first round of RT-PCR. TCRdb analysed the multiplex PCR reads with MiXCR anew, one entry per CDR3 protein. This sample carries about 420,000 distinct CDR3 sequences, less than 20% of them seen once, and the ten largest clones take roughly 7.4%. The sample consisted of blood. The receptors here all came from a woman aged 18 to 35 with Graves' hyperthyroidism.

The rearrangement links TRBV4-1 to TRBJ2-3; a weak D match, TRBD1 (5 bases). Trimming pared 4 bases from V and 6 bases from J, leaving 20 bases between. Germline V gene sequence: CDR1 MGHRA, CDR2 YSYEKL. This CDR3 spans 16 amino acids. CDR3 sequence (DNA): TGCGCCAGCAGCCTAAACCTCAGGGTTTTGTCGGATACGCAGTATTTT. Translated, it gives CASSLNLRVLSDTQYF.

With regard to this clonotype: A junction boundary mismatches the germline segment, possibly from a read error. The chain has TRBV12-5 and TRBJ2-4, with D tentatively TRBD1 (6 bases). This CDR3 is built from 15 residues. Germline assignment: CDR1 LGHNT and CDR2 FRNRAP. CDR3 in DNA: TGCGCTAGTGGTTTGGCGACAGGAAACAAAAACATTCAGTACTTC. Translation gives CASGLATGNKNIQYF.

This clonotype was seen many times. The chain employs TRBV2 and TRBJ1-2; 7 bases match TRBD1. CDR3 length: 14 amino acids. V was clipped by 6 bases and J by 0 bases; unmatched bases: 4. Germline assignment: CDR1 SNHLY and CDR2 FYNNEI. The CDR3 DNA is TGTGCCAGCAGCAGACAGGGATCTAACTATGGCTACACCTTC. It is translated as CASSRQGSNYGYTF.

This clonotype was picked up many times. The gene calls are TRBV7-9 and TRBJ1-2; unclear D gene. V was shortened by 5 bases and J by 7 bases, with 14 bases between the two germline ends. The CDR3 has 13 residues. CDR1 and CDR2 (germline): SEHNR, FQNEAQ (reference sequence). The CDR3 loop is CASSPETVLGYTF. The DNA for the CDR3 is TGTGCCAGCAGCCCAGAAACAGTGCTTGGCTACACCTTC.

The rearrangement joins TRBV6-2 or TRBV6-3 to TRBJ2-7; TRBD2 is a possible D gene (6 bases). The germline gives CDR1 MNHEY, CDR2 SVGEGT. The CDR3 is 15 residues long. Trimming left V 6 bases short and J 2 bases short, with 17 bases between. The CDR3 spells CASRGSGDYPYEQYF. DNA for the CDR3: TGTGCCAGCAGAGGTAGCGGAGACTACCCCTACGAGCAGTACTTC.

This clonotype was seen at least ten times. The CDR3 region is CASSSGQGSSYEQYF. The CDR3 DNA sequence: TGTGCCAGCAGCTCGGGACAGGGCAGCTCCTACGAGCAGTACTTC. The rearrangement joins TRBV9 to TRBJ2-7; TRBD1 agrees at 9 bases. Germline CDR1 and CDR2: SGDLS and YYNGEE. J was trimmed by 0 bases and V by 4 bases; bases with no gene match: 5. This CDR3 contains 15 residues. The full variable domain, in which reference TRBV9 and TRBJ2-7 provide the parts outside the CDR3, is DSGVTQTPKHLITATGQRVTLRCSPRSGDLSVYWYQQSLDQGLQFLIQYYNGEERAKGNILERFSAQQFPDLHSELNLSSLELGDSALYFCASSSGQGSSYEQYFGPGTRLTVT.

This clonotype occurred many times. The rearrangement uses TRBV12-5 and TRBJ2-7; weak D call: TRBD2 (6 bases). CDR1 and CDR2 (germline): LGHNT, FRNRAP. This CDR3 comprises 15 residues. The germline V and J ends were trimmed by 7 bases and 7 bases, with 23 bases remaining between them. Here the CDR3 DNA reads TGTGCTAGTGTCTTGACGGGGGACTTGACTGGGGAGCAGTACTTC. This sequence encodes CASVLTGDLTGEQYF. Looking up the rest from reference TRBV12-5 and TRBJ2-7 gives the full variable domain: DARVTQTPRHKVTEMGQEVTMRCQPILGHNTVFWYRQTMMQGLELLAYFRNRAPLDDSGMPKDRFSAEMPDATLATLKIQPSEPRDSAVYFCASVLTGDLTGEQYFGPGTRLTVT.

This clonotype came up many times. V and J are TRBV5-8 and TRBJ2-1, with 10 nucleotides matching TRBD1. Trimming at V came to 2 bases and at J to 0 bases, leaving 5 bases not matched to a gene. CDR3 length: 17 residues. Germline V gives CDR1 SGHTS, CDR2 YDEGEE. The CDR3 loop is CASSFSTGGSSYNEQFF. In DNA, the CDR3 is TGTGCCAGCAGCTTTTCGACAGGGGGCAGCTCCTACAATGAGCAGTTCTTC.

The J gene is TRBJ1-2, the V gene TRBV24-1, with 9 bases matching TRBD1. This CDR3 spans 16 amino acids. The V gene's germline CDR1 is KGHDR and CDR2 SFDVKD. After removal of 4 bases from V and 1 base from J, the junction contained 6 bases not matched to a gene. The CDR3 here is CATSEEDRGRNYGYTF. The CDR3 nucleotides are TGTGCCACCAGTGAGGAGGACAGGGGCCGTAACTATGGCTACACCTTC.

The sample holds many counts of this clonotype. J is TRBJ1-2 and V is TRBV6-1; 8 positions match TRBD1. Trimming at V came to 9 bases and at J to 4 bases, leaving 16 bases not matched to a gene. The CDR3 has 16 residues. Per germline, CDR1 MNHNS and CDR2 SASEGT. This CDR3 reads CASQNPRTGQSYGYTF. Written as DNA, the CDR3 is TGTGCCAGTCAAAACCCCCGGACAGGGCAGAGCTATGGCTACACCTTC.

Ten or more counts support this clonotype. CDR3 nucleotides: TGCAGCGTTCCCGGGCCCGGGGAAGAGACCCAGTACTTC. Its protein product is CSVPGPGEETQYF. This chain connects TRBV29-1 to TRBJ2-5, with D perhaps matching TRBD2 (5 bases). The V end was cut by 5 bases, the J end by 3 bases, with 13 bases between. The CDR3 runs to 13 residues. Looked up from germline, CDR1 is SQVTM and CDR2 is ANQGSEA.

This clonotype was seen at least ten times. V usage is TRBV6-1 and J usage is TRBJ1-2; weak D call: TRBD1 (5 bases). The CDR3 is 12 amino acids. The V gene's germline CDR1 is MNHNS and CDR2 SASEGT. V dropped 9 bases and J dropped 8 bases, with 16 bases sitting between them. The CDR3 loop reads CASESGAGGYTF. DNA of the CDR3: TGTGCCAGTGAGAGCGGGGCTGGCGGCTACACCTTC.

This clonotype showed up many times. V is TRBV10-3 and J is TRBJ1-2, with D perhaps matching TRBD1 (6 bases). Germline CDR1 and CDR2: ENHRY and SYGVKD. The CDR3 sequence is 13 residues long. Trimming stripped 5 bases from V and 9 bases from J, with 16 bases between. CDR3 region: CAISSQGLARYTF. CDR3 nucleotides: TGTGCCATCAGTTCACAGGGTCTAGCGCGCTACACCTTC.

In its sample, this clonotype was seen a few times. J is TRBJ2-3 and V is TRBV10-3; D remains ambiguous. Trimming stripped 7 bases from V and 11 bases from J, with 16 bases between. CDR1 ENHRY and CDR2 SYGVKD come from the germline V gene. The CDR3 has 12 residues. The CDR3 region has the DNA TGTGCCATCAAAACTGACCCGGCAGTGCAGTATTTT. This encodes CAIKTDPAVQYF.

This clonotype was recorded at least ten times. V is TRBV3-1 and J is TRBJ2-2; possibly TRBD1 or TRBD2 for D (5 bases each). The germline CDR1 and CDR2 sequences are LGHDT and YNNKEL (reference sequence). V was trimmed by 1 base and J by 7 bases, leaving 10 bases between them. This CDR3 is 14 amino acids long. This CDR3 is CASSQGGSGGELFF. CDR3 coding DNA: TGTGCCAGCAGCCAAGGGGGGAGTGGCGGGGAGCTGTTTTTT.

This clonotype was seen repeatedly, ten times or more. V and J are TRBV2 and TRBJ2-1, with 7 positions matching TRBD2. The ends lost 7 bases at V and 0 bases at J; junction bases unmatched: 9. The CDR3 has 16 amino acids. CDR1 is SNHLY, CDR2 FYNNEI, per germline. Here the CDR3 DNA reads TGTGCCAGCAAGACCGGAGCGGGGAGCTCCTACAATGAGCAGTTCTTC. This codes for CASKTGAGSSYNEQFF.

The V gene is TRBV5-1, the J gene TRBJ2-2; 14 positions agree with TRBD2. CDR1 is SGHRS, CDR2 YFSETQ, per germline. V lost 3 bases, J lost 5 bases, and 6 bases stayed unmatched. The CDR3 has 17 residues. CDR3 region: CASSWGTSGRQTGELFF. The CDR3 DNA reads as TGCGCCAGCAGCTGGGGGACTAGCGGGAGACAGACCGGGGAGCTGTTTTTT.